This T cell receptor (beta chain) originates from a study of breast tumors, draining lymph nodes, adjacent tissues. TCRdb used MiXCR to reprocess the multiplex PCR reads, holding one entry per CDR3 protein. Of about 150,000 distinct CDR3 sequences listed, about a fifth were seen once; the top ten hold roughly 2.7%. This CDR3 spans 16 amino acids. V shed 1 base and J shed 8 bases, with 18 bases lying between them. Germline values: CDR1 SGHNT, CDR2 YYREEE (reference sequence). Samples came from axillary lymph nodes draining the breast cancer. This clonotype was counted at least ten times. Sequencing was carried out using axillary lymph node tissue. This chain uses TRBV5-4 with TRBJ2-2; a weak D match, TRBD2 (6 bases). The clonotype comes from a female donor with breast cancer. Some clones in this sample may be carry-over from other donors' samples. The CDR3 coding sequence is TGTGCCAGCAGCTTGTATGGGGCGGGGCCCGGGGGGGAGCTGTTTTTT. Translated: CASSLYGAGPGGELFF.